This T cell receptor beta chain was profiled in a study of T-cell reconstitution after alpha-beta-depleted transplantation in children. Findings of the study overall: T-cell counts and diversity at one year following transplant were attributed mainly to newly produced T cells. Surviving recipient T cells and thymic progenitors underlay high day-60 TCRbeta diversity in some patients. Reportedly, roughly two months post-transplant, alpha-beta T cells arose from several hundred expanded graft clones.

The V end lost 6 bases, the J end lost 5 bases, and 10 bases lay between the germline ends. The CDR3 spans 12 residues. Germline CDR1 reads SGHVS; CDR2 reads FQNEAQ. This clonotype was observed a handful of times. Its antigen is unknown. Unique molecular identifiers tagged the TCRbeta library. From the PCR reads, TCRdb called clonotypes with MiXCR, one entry per CDR3 protein. The sample has around 130,000 distinct CDR3 sequences; roughly 10% are singletons. Material: PBMCs, mostly from graft donor cells, obtained 180 days after TCRalphabeta/CD19-depleted stem cell transplant. The chain couples TRBV7-8 to TRBJ2-5; maybe TRBD1 (6 bases). The TCR originated in a girl under three years old who had a stem cell transplant for combined immunodeficiency, so the T cells may come from the graft donor. CDR3 DNA: TGTGCCAGCAGGAAGCAGGGGGAGACCCAGTACTTC. Its protein product is CASRKQGETQYF.